This TCR beta chain was sequenced in a study of T cells in Graves' hyperthyroidism and ophthalmopathy. General observations from the study: A median around 6.4 months before onset, the model predicted ophthalmopathy.

The CDR3 spans 20 residues. Unmatched junction bases numbered 12, after V lost 1 base and J lost 0 bases. Regions amplified from RNA transcripts were the TCR beta CDR3 regions. The HTBI primer set served for first-round RT-PCR of the TCR CDR3. TCRdb re-called the multiplex PCR reads with MiXCR, one entry per CDR3 protein. The sample holds about 600,000 distinct CDR3 sequences, about 15% seen once. Ten or more counts support this clonotype. Its target is not known. The sample taken for sequencing was blood. This receptor was obtained from a woman aged 45-65 years with Graves' ophthalmopathy. The genes are TRBV12-3 or TRBV12-4 and TRBJ2-3; 11 bases map to TRBD1. The CDR3: CASSLESYGTGGMSTDTQYF. CDR3 DNA sequence: TGTGCCAGCAGTTTAGAGTCCTATGGGACAGGGGGGATGAGCACAGATACGCAGTATTTT.